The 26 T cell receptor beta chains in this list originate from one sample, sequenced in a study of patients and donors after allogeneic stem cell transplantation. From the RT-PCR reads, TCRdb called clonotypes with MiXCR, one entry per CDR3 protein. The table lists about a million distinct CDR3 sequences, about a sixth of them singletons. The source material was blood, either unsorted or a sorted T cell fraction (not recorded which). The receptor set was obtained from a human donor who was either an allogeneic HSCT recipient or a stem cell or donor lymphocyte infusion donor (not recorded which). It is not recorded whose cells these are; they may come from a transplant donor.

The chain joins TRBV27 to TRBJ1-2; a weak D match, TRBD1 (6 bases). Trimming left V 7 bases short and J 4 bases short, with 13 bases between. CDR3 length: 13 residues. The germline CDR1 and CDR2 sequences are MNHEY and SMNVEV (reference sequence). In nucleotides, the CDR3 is TGTGCCAGCATGGAGGGAGGGGGCTATGGCTACACCTTC. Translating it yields CASMEGGGYGYTF.

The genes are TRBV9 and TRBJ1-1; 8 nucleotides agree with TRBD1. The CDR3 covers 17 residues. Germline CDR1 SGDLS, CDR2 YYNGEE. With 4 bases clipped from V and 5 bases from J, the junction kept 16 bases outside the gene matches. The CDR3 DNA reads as TGTGCCAGCAGCCCGAACATGGGAGACAGGGGTGGTACTGAAGCTTTCTTT. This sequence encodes CASSPNMGDRGGTEAFF.

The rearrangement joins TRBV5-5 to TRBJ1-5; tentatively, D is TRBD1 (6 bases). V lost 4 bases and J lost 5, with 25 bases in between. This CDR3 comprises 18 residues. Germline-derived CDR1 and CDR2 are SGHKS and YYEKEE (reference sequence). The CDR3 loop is CASSQIPGQGSPDQPQHF. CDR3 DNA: TGTGCCAGCAGCCAGATCCCAGGTCAGGGGTCTCCGGATCAGCCCCAGCATTTT.

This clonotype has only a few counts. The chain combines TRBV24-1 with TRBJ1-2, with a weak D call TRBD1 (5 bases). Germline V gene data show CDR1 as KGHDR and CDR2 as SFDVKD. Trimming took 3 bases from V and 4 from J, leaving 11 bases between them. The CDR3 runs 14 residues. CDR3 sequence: CATSDNGASYGYTF. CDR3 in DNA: TGTGCCACCAGTGATAACGGGGCCTCCTATGGCTACACCTTC.

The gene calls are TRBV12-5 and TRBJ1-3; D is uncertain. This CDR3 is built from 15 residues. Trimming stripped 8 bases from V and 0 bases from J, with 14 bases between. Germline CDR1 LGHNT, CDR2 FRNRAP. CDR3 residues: CASPQIKYSGNTIYF. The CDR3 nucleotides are TGTGCTAGTCCCCAAATAAAGTACTCTGGAAACACCATATATTTT.

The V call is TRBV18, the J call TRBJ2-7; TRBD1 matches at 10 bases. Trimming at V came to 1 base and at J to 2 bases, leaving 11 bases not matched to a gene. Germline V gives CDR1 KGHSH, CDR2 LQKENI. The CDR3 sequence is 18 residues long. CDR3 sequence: CASSPRGGQGTLTYEQYF. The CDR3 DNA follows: TGTGCCAGCTCACCACGGGGGGGACAGGGGACCCTAACCTACGAGCAGTACTTC.

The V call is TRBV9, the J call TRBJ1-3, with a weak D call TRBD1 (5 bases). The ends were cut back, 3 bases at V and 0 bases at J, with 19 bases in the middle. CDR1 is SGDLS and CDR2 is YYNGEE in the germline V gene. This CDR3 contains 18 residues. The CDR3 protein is CASSEETGTVISGNTIYF. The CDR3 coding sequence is TGTGCCAGCAGCGAGGAGACCGGGACGGTGATCTCTGGAAACACCATATATTTT. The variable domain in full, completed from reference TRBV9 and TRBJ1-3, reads DSGVTQTPKHLITATGQRVTLRCSPRSGDLSVYWYQQSLDQGLQFLIQYYNGEERAKGNILERFSAQQFPDLHSELNLSSLELGDSALYFCASSEETGTVISGNTIYFGEGSWLTVV.

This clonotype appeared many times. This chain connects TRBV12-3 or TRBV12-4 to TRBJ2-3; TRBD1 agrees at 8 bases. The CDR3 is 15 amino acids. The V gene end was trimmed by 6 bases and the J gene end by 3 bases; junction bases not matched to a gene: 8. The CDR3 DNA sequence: TGTGCCAGCAGCCCGGACAGGGTGGAGACAGATACGCAGTATTTT. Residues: CASSPDRVETDTQYF.

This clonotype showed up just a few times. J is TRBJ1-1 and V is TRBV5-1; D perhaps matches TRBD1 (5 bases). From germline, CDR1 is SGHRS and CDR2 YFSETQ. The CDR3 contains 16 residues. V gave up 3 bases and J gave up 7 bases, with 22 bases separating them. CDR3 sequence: CASSYGEAGTYSEAFF. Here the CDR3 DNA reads TGCGCCAGCAGCTACGGGGAGGCCGGGACGTACAGTGAAGCTTTCTTT. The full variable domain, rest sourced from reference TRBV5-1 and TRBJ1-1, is KAGVTQTPRYLIKTRGQQVTLSCSPISGHRSVSWYQQTPGQGLQFLFEYFSETQRNKGNFPGRFSGRQFSNSRSEMNVSTLELGDSALYLCASSYGEAGTYSEAFFGQGTRLTVV.

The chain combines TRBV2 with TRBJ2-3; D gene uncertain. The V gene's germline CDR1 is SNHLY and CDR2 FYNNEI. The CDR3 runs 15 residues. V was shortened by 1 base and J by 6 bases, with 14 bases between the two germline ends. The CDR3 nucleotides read TGTGCCAGCAGTGAAGTTCTTGGTAGGGCGGATACGCAGTATTTT. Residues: CASSEVLGRADTQYF.

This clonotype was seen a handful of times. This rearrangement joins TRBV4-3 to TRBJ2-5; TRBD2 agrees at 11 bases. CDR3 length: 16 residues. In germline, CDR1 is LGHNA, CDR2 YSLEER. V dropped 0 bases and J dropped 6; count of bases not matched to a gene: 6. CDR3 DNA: TGCGCCAGCAGCCAAGAGTTAGCGGGGGGGCTAAAGACCCAGTACTTC. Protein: CASSQELAGGLKTQYF.

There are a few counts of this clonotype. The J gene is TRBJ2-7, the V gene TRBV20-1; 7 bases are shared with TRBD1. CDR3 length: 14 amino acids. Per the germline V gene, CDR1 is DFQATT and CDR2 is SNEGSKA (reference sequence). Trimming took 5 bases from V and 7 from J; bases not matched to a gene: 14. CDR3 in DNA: TGCAGTGCTTCCACTAGTAGGCCAGGGGGAGAGCAGTACTTC. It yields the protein CSASTSRPGGEQYF.

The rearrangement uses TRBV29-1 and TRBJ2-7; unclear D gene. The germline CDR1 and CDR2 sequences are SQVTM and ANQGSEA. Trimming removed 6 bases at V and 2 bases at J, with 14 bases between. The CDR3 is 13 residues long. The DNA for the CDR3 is TGCAGCGTCGATGACACCTTCACCTACGAGCAGTACTTC. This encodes CSVDDTFTYEQYF.

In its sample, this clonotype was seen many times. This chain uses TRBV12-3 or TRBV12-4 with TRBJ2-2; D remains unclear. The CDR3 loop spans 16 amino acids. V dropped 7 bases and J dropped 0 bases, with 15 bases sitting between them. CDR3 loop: CASTPLGSSNTGELFF. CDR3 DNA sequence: TGTGCCAGCACCCCGTTGGGCAGCTCGAACACCGGGGAGCTGTTTTTT.

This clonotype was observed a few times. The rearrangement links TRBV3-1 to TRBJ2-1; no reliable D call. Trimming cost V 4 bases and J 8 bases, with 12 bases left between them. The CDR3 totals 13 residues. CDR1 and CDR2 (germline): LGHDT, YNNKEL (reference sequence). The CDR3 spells CASSLDIRYEQFF. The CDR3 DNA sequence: TGTGCCAGCAGCCTTGATATCCGGTATGAGCAGTTCTTC.

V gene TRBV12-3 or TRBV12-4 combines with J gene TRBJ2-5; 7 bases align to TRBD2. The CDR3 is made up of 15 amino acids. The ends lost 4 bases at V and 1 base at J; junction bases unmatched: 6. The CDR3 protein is CASSSKRGLQETQYF. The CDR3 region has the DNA TGTGCCAGCAGTTCCAAGCGGGGACTCCAAGAGACCCAGTACTTC.

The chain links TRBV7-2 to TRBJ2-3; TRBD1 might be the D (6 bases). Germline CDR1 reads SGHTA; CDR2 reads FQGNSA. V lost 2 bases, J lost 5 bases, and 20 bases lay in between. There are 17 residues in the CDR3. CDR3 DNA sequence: TGTGCCAGCAGCTTACAGGTTGTGGGGGCAAGGGGAGATACGCAGTATTTT. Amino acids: CASSLQVVGARGDTQYF.

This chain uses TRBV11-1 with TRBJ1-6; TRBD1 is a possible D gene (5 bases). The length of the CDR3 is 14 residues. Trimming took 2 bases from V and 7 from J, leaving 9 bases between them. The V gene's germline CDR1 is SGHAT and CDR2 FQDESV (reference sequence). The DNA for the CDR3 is TGTGCCAGCAGCTTAAGACAGAAAAATTCACCCCTCCACTTT. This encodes CASSLRQKNSPLHF.

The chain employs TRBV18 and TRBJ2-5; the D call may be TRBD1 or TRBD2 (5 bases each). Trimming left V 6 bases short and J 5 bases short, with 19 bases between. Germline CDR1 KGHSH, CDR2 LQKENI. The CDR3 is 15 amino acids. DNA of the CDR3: TGTGCCAGCTCCCGGGATGCCGCAGGGACGGAGACCCAGTACTTC. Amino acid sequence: CASSRDAAGTETQYF.

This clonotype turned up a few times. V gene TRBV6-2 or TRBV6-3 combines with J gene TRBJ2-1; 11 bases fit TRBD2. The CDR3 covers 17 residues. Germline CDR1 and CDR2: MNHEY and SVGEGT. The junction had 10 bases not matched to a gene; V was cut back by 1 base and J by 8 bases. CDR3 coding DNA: TGTGCCAGCAGTTACTACTCTACTAGCGGGAGATTCGATGAGCAGTTCTTC. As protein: CASSYYSTSGRFDEQFF.

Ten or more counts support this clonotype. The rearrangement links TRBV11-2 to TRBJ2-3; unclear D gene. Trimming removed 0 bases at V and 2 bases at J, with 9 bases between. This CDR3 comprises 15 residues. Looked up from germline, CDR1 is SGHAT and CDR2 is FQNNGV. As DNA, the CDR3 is TGTGCCAGCAGCTTAGATGGCCATGACACAGATACGCAGTATTTT. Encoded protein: CASSLDGHDTDTQYF.

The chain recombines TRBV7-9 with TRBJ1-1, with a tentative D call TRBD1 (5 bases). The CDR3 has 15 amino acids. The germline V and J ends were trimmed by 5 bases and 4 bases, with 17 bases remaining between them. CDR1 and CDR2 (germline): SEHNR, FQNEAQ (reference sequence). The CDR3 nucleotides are TGTGCCAGCAGCCCCGTTATCGGGAGGGGCACTGAAGCTTTCTTT. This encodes CASSPVIGRGTEAFF.

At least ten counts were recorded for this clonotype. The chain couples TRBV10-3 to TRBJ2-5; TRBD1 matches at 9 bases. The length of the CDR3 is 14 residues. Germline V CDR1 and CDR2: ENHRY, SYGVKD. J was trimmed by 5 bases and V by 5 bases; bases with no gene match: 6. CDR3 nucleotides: TGTGCCATCAGTCGGGACAGGGTATGGGAGACCCAGTACTTC. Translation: CAISRDRVWETQYF.

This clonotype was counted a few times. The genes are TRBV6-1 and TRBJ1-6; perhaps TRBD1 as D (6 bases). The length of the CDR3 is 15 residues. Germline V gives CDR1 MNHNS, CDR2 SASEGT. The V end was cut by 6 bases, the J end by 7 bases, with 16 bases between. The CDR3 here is CASSREQGRNSPLHF. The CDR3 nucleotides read TGTGCCAGCAGCCGTGAACAGGGCCGGAATTCACCCCTCCACTTT.

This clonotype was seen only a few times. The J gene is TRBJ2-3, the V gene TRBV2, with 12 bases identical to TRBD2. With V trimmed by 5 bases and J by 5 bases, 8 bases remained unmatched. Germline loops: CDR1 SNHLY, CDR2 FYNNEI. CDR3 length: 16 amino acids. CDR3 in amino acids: CASSSTSGSWGDTQYF. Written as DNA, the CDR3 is TGTGCCAGCAGTTCGACTAGCGGGAGCTGGGGAGATACGCAGTATTTT.

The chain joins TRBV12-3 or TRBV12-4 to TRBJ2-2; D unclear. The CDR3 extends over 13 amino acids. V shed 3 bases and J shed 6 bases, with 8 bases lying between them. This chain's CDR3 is CASSFWVSGELFF. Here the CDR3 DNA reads TGTGCCAGCAGTTTTTGGGTATCCGGGGAGCTGTTTTTT.